This T cell receptor (beta chain) comes out of a study of cytomegalovirus exposure and HLA in healthy donors (dated by TCRdb to about 2017). General notes on the study: The 666 repertoires of the first cohort and the roughly 120 validation repertoires were produced on the same platform, according to a later analysis. The aim of the study was to test whether cataloging public T cell receptors could identify signatures of past pathogen exposure. To predict cytomegalovirus infection status, the study combined high-throughput TCR immunosequencing, statistical association of individual TCRs with disease status, and machine learning. Besides the first cohort of around 700 subjects, a separate validation cohort made up of 120 different subjects was used.

Separate from the roughly 660-subject first cohort, the validation cohort of roughly 120 subjects was the group to which the donors belonged. CDR1 and CDR2, per the germline V gene, are SGHAT and FQNNGV. V loses 1 base of germline sequence and J loses 2 bases, and the interval between the two ends is 16 bases. Inclusive of the bounding cysteine and phenylalanine, the CDR3 is 17 residues long. Only the CDR3 DNA stays, 51 bases, in frame from base 1. The library was generated by the immunoSEQ multiplex PCR assay. Regarding the original processing steps: A statistical classification framework was built for diagnosing cytomegalovirus status from the catalog of TCR beta chain sequences. The clones in this table, taken by TCRdb from immuneACCESS, are in-frame only. Not every clone is retained; where verified, under half of the shortfall comes from an unresolved V gene, and the cause of the rest is unknown. The DNA was the basis for D and trimming; V, J and clone size are from that table. This sample gives 90,000 to 100,000 clones in total; roughly 87% of them show up just once. The ten largest clones represent approximately 4% of the sample.

The investigation overall reported the following: A later analysis had no HLA typing for the validation cohort, so co-occurrence there was scored across all 110 or so repertoires. A few of the identified cytomegalovirus-associated TCR beta chains were confirmed in vitro to be specific for cytomegalovirus antigens. While some public TCRs were present in many individuals, most TCR sequences turned up only very rarely across donors. Subsequent analysis determined that TCRs grouped into clusters in the first cohort also showed a tendency toward co-occurrence across the approximately 110 validation repertoires, and approximately 94% of cluster scores exceeded 0. In both the original and validation cohorts, the classifier was reported to diagnose cytomegalovirus status with high specificity and sensitivity. According to the authors, the approach could potentially be generalized to other disease states and immunological phenotypes. A total of fewer than 200 TCR beta chains were listed by the study as associated with cytomegalovirus.

As regards this clone: Its antigen target is currently unknown. The record has no base qualities; no much larger clone is one base away.

The receptor was derived from a woman aged 25 to 39 in good health and CMV-seronegative. Recombination connected TRBV11-2 to TRBJ2-3; possibly the D gene is TRBD2, per 7 matching bases. The material sequenced was PBMCs. The DNA is as follows: TGTGCCAGCAGCTTAGCCTTAGTTGGGGGGGCCACAGATACGCAGTATTTT. Its coded protein is CASSLALVGGATDTQYF.